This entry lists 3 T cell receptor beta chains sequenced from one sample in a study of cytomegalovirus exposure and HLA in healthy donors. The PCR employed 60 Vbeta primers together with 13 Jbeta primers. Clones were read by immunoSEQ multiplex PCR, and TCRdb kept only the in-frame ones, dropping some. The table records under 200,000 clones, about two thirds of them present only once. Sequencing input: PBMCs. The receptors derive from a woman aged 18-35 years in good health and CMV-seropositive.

In DNA form, the CDR3 reads TGCGCCAGCAGCACGGGGATGAATGAAAAACTGTTTTTT. Translated, it gives CASSTGMNEKLFF. The chain uses TRBV5-1 and TRBJ1-4; no clear D. Germline CDR1 and CDR2: SGHRS and YFSETQ. The CDR3 covers 13 residues. The V end was cut by 4 bases, the J end by 5 bases, with 9 bases between.

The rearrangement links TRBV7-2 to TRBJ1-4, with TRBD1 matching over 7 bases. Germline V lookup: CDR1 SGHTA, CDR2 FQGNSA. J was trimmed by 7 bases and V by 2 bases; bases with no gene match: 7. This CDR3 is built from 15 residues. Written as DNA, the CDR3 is TGTGCCAGCAGCTTAAGCCAGGGGGGAAGTGAAAAACTGTTTTTT. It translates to CASSLSQGGSEKLFF. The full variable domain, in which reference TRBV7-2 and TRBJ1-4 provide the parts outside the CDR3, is GAGVSQSPSNKVTEKGKDVELRCDPISGHTALYWYRQSLGQGLEFLIYFQGNSAPDKSGLPSDRFSAERTGGSVSTLTIQRTQQEDSAVYLCASSLSQGGSEKLFFGSGTQLSVL.

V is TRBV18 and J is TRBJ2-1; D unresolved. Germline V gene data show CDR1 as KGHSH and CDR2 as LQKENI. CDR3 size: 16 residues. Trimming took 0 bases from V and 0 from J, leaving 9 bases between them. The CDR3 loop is CASSPPLSSSYNEQFF. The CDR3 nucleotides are TGTGCCAGCTCACCACCGTTGTCTAGCTCCTACAATGAGCAGTTCTTC. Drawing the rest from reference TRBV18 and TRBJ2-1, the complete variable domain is NAGVMQNPRHLVRRRGQEARLRCSPMKGHSHVYWYRQLPEEGLKFMVYLQKENIIDESGMPKERFSAEFPKEGPSILRIQQVVRGDSAAYFCASSPPLSSSYNEQFFGPGTRLTVL.